These 32 T cell receptor beta chains share one sample of origin, sequenced in a study of cytomegalovirus exposure and HLA in healthy donors. A multiplex PCR was run with 60 Vbeta primers and 13 Jbeta primers. Repertoires were generated with immunoSEQ multiplex PCR, while TCRdb's copy carries only in-frame clones and drops some. The sample lists 130,000 to 150,000 clones, about 80% occurring once. The sequencing input was PBMCs. Receptors were obtained from a woman aged 55-75 years in good health and CMV-seropositive.

The rearrangement joins TRBV5-5 to TRBJ1-2, with D hard to call. Trimming removed 0 bases from V and 3 bases from J, with 12 bases in between. Per germline, CDR1 SGHKS and CDR2 YYEKEE (reference sequence). CDR3 length: 15 amino acids. CDR3 DNA sequence: TGTGCCAGCAGCTTGGGGCAGTCCCCCGACTATGGCTACACCTTC. This gives the protein CASSLGQSPDYGYTF.

This chain links TRBV2 with TRBJ2-2, with 10 nucleotides matching TRBD2. This CDR3 comprises 16 residues. Trimming removed 8 bases from V and 6 bases from J; junction bases left unmatched: 12. The germline V gene encodes CDR1 SNHLY and CDR2 FYNNEI. CDR3 in DNA: TGTGCCAGCTCGGGGGCCGGGACTAGCGTCGCCGGGGAGCTGTTTTTT. Translation gives CASSGAGTSVAGELFF.

Note on this clone: At the DNA level, this CDR3 is encoded by other sequences in the same sample as well. The chain carries TRBV7-9 and TRBJ2-1; 7 bases are a match to TRBD2. J gave up 1 base and V 3 bases, and 6 bases lay outside the gene matches. The CDR3 has 16 residues. Per the germline V gene, CDR1 is SEHNR and CDR2 is FQNEAQ (reference sequence). The CDR3 DNA is TGTGCCAGCAGCTTCCAGGCGGGAGTATCCTACAATGAGCAGTTCTTC. This encodes CASSFQAGVSYNEQFF.

The chain links TRBV4-1 to TRBJ1-4; tentative D call: TRBD1 (5 bases). CDR1 and CDR2 (germline): MGHRA, YSYEKL. Trimming pared 0 bases from V and 10 bases from J, leaving 24 bases between. There are 18 residues in the CDR3. For the CDR3, the DNA is TGCGCCAGCAGCCAAGAACGTCCTGAAGGGGCCTATATCGGAAAACTGTTTTTT. Residues: CASSQERPEGAYIGKLFF.

This chain links TRBV5-4 with TRBJ2-5; 11 nucleotides agree with TRBD2. Germline V gene sequence: CDR1 SGHNT, CDR2 YYREEE (reference sequence). The V segment lost 4 bases and the J segment 3 bases; nucleotides outside the gene matches: 5. The CDR3 contains 15 residues. The CDR3 reads CASSPGTSGEETQYF. CDR3 in DNA: TGTGCCAGCAGCCCGGGGACTAGCGGAGAAGAGACCCAGTACTTC.

This clone was seen more than once but under ten times. This sequence joins TRBV19 and TRBJ2-1; 7 positions match TRBD2. CDR3 size: 13 residues. Germline CDR1 reads LNHDA; CDR2 reads SQIVND (reference sequence). Trimming at V came to 9 bases and at J to 9 bases, leaving 11 bases not matched to a gene. The CDR3 DNA sequence: TGTGCCAGCTCCAGGACTAGGTTGAGTGAGCAGTTCTTC. Translation: CASSRTRLSEQFF.

The rearrangement joins TRBV19 to TRBJ1-5; tentatively, D is TRBD1 (6 bases). This CDR3 comprises 16 residues. The V and J ends lost 1 base and 7 bases respectively, with 17 bases between them. Germline CDR1 reads LNHDA; CDR2 reads SQIVND (reference sequence). Here the CDR3 reads CASSIVGTGLAQPQHF. The DNA for the CDR3 is TGTGCCAGTAGTATAGTCGGTACAGGGTTGGCGCAGCCCCAGCATTTT.

The chain couples TRBV27 to TRBJ2-1; 12 bases agree with TRBD1. J lost 8 bases, V lost 6 bases, and 5 bases had no gene match. Germline CDR1 reads MNHEY; CDR2 reads SMNVEV (reference sequence). The CDR3 extends over 14 amino acids. The CDR3 sequence is CASRPGQGAHEQFF. As DNA, the CDR3 is TGTGCCAGCAGGCCGGGACAGGGGGCCCATGAGCAGTTCTTC.

The rearrangement uses TRBV27 and TRBJ2-5; D is possibly TRBD1 (6 bases). The germline V and J ends were trimmed by 6 bases and 4 bases, with 18 bases remaining between them. This CDR3 has 15 residues. The V gene's germline CDR1 is MNHEY and CDR2 SMNVEV (reference sequence). CDR3 protein: CASRHRQAGGETQYF. Written as DNA, the CDR3 is TGTGCCAGCAGACATCGACAGGCTGGGGGAGAGACCCAGTACTTC.

This chain links TRBV7-2 with TRBJ2-7; 11 positions agree with TRBD1. Germline V gene data show CDR1 as SGHTA and CDR2 as FQGNSA. CDR3 size: 14 residues. V lost 4 bases to trimming and J lost 3 bases; unmatched junction nucleotides: 2. The CDR3 region is CASSWDRGYYEQYF. CDR3 nucleotides: TGTGCCAGCAGCTGGGACAGGGGGTACTACGAGCAGTACTTC.

This clone was picked up one time. The chain is built from TRBV5-4 and TRBJ1-2; 7 bases fit TRBD1. The CDR3 spans 15 residues. CDR1 SGHNT and CDR2 YYREEE come from the germline V gene (reference sequence). After removal of 4 bases from V and 2 bases from J, the junction contained 8 bases not matched to a gene. The CDR3 DNA sequence: TGTGCCAGCAGCGGGCAGATACAGGGGAACTATGGCTACACCTTC. Amino acids: CASSGQIQGNYGYTF.

V usage is TRBV2 and J usage is TRBJ2-2; 11 nucleotides agree with TRBD2. V was pared by 6 bases and J by 4 bases, with 7 bases of the junction left unmatched. The CDR3 totals 16 residues. Germline V CDR1 and CDR2: SNHLY, FYNNEI. This CDR3 reads CASSRSTSGGTGELFF. CDR3 in DNA: TGTGCCAGCAGCCGATCTACTAGCGGGGGCACCGGGGAGCTGTTTTTT.

This clone was detected a few times. The rearrangement joins TRBV2 to TRBJ2-1; tentative D call: TRBD2 (7 bases). Trimming removed 9 bases at V and 9 bases at J, with 9 bases between. This CDR3 is built from 10 residues. Germline CDR1 is SNHLY and CDR2 is FYNNEI. The CDR3 nucleotides read TGTGCCAGAAGGGGGGGTGAGCAGTTCTTC. Translating it yields CARRGGEQFF.

The J gene is TRBJ1-1, the V gene TRBV6-6; no clear D gene. CDR3 length: 15 amino acids. CDR1 MNHNY and CDR2 SVGAGI come from the germline V gene (reference sequence). The V end lost 5 bases, the J end lost 4 bases, and 17 bases lay between the germline ends. CDR3 nucleotides: TGTGCCAGCAGTGGAGGGAGGGCTAGAGGCACTGAAGCTTTCTTT. It specifies CASSGGRARGTEAFF.

There are a few counts of this clone. Distinct nucleotide sequences in the sample also encode this CDR3. The genes are TRBV4-3 and TRBJ2-1; tentatively, D is TRBD2 (5 bases). The V end lost 0 bases, the J end lost 8 bases, and 11 bases lay between the germline ends. The germline CDR1 and CDR2 sequences are LGHNA and YSLEER. The CDR3 has 14 residues. This chain's CDR3 is CASSQDPGGYEQFF. For the CDR3, the DNA is TGCGCCAGCAGCCAAGATCCAGGAGGCTATGAGCAGTTCTTC.

This chain uses TRBV7-9 with TRBJ2-7, with 8 bases identical to TRBD2. This CDR3 comprises 15 residues. Germline CDR1 reads SEHNR; CDR2 reads FQNEAQ (reference sequence). Trimming took 6 bases from V and 6 from J; bases not matched to a gene: 13. CDR3 sequence: CASRKSSGAGGEQYF. Here the CDR3 DNA reads TGTGCCAGCAGGAAGAGTTCCGGGGCGGGAGGCGAGCAGTACTTC. Filled out from reference TRBV7-9 and TRBJ2-7, the complete variable domain reads DTGVSQNPRHKITKRGQNVTFRCDPISEHNRLYWYRQTLGQGPEFLTYFQNEAQLEKSRLLSDRFSAERPKGSFSTLEIQRTEQGDSAMYLCASRKSSGAGGEQYFGPGTRLTVT.

J is TRBJ2-2 and V is TRBV29-1, with D unresolved. CDR3 length equals 12 residues. From germline, CDR1 is SQVTM and CDR2 ANQGSEA. With 7 bases removed from V and 6 bases from J, the gap between germline ends came to 12 bases. The CDR3 DNA is TGCAGCGCCACTCTAGTACCCGGGGAGCTGTTTTTT. Protein: CSATLVPGELFF.

The V call is TRBV5-6, the J call TRBJ2-7, with TRBD1 as a possible D gene (6 bases). Between the trimmed V and J ends, which lost 3 bases and 4 bases, there was a span of 14 bases. Germline V lookup: CDR1 SGHDT, CDR2 YYEEEE. This CDR3 comprises 14 residues. DNA for the CDR3: TGTGCCAGCAGCTCCGCCCGGGACATATACGAGCAGTACTTC. This encodes CASSSARDIYEQYF. The full variable domain, with the rest looked up from reference TRBV5-6 and TRBJ2-7, is DAGVTQSPTHLIKTRGQQVTLRCSPKSGHDTVSWYQQALGQGPQFIFQYYEEEERQRGNFPDRFSGHQFPNYSSELNVNALLLGDSALYLCASSSARDIYEQYFGPGTRLTVT.

V is TRBV6-4 and J is TRBJ2-6; possibly TRBD2 for D (6 bases). CDR3 length: 14 amino acids. V lost 4 bases and J lost 3, with 7 bases in between. Germline CDR1 and CDR2: MRHNA and SNTAGT. This CDR3 reads CASSGGVGANVLTF. DNA for the CDR3: TGTGCCAGCAGTGGGGGGGTTGGGGCCAACGTCCTGACTTTC.

J is TRBJ2-7 and V is TRBV7-3; TRBD2 is a possible D gene (5 bases). V lost 1 base to trimming and J lost 6 bases, with 10 bases between them. The CDR3 has 13 residues. Looked up from germline, CDR1 is SGHTA and CDR2 is FQGTGA. The CDR3 nucleotides read TGTGCCAGCAGCTTAAGAGAGGGCTTCGAGCAGTACTTC. Protein: CASSLREGFEQYF.

This chain joins TRBV11-3 and TRBJ2-3; 7 bases align to TRBD1. Germline CDR1 and CDR2: SGHNT and YENEEA. The CDR3 length is 15 residues. V shed 1 base and J 4 bases; nucleotides not matched to a gene: 5. The CDR3 is CASSLVSGGPDTQYF. The CDR3 nucleotides are TGTGCCAGCAGCTTAGTTTCAGGGGGACCAGATACGCAGTATTTT.

The J gene is TRBJ2-3, the V gene TRBV30, with a possible D match to TRBD2 (6 bases). V dropped 5 bases and J dropped 4 bases, with 13 bases sitting between them. The CDR3 runs 13 residues. In germline, CDR1 is GTSNPN, CDR2 SVGIG (reference sequence). CDR3 region: CAWGPGSPDTQYF. Written as DNA, the CDR3 is TGTGCCTGGGGACCCGGGAGTCCAGATACGCAGTATTTT.

J is TRBJ1-4 and V is TRBV5-6, with D tentatively TRBD1 (5 bases). This CDR3 has 17 amino acids. Per the germline V gene, CDR1 is SGHDT and CDR2 is YYEEEE. V lost 7 bases and J lost 7, with 26 bases in between. This CDR3 reads CASHRKVTVGGAEKLFF. The DNA for the CDR3 is TGTGCCAGCCACAGGAAGGTAACGGTCGGTGGGGCTGAAAAACTGTTTTTT.

The rearrangement links TRBV28 to TRBJ1-2; 7 bases are a match to TRBD1. Trimming took 5 bases from V and 0 from J; bases not matched to a gene: 6. This CDR3 spans 15 amino acids. Germline CDR1 is MDHEN and CDR2 is SYDVKM. CDR3 nucleotides: TGTGCCAGCAGTAACGCCGGACAGGCTAACTATGGCTACACCTTC. Its protein product is CASSNAGQANYGYTF.

The chain combines TRBV20-1 with TRBJ1-1; D uncertain. V lost 3 bases and J lost 8, with 7 bases in between. The germline V gene encodes CDR1 DFQATT and CDR2 SNEGSKA (reference sequence). The CDR3 runs 10 residues. This CDR3 reads CSASRWEAFF. The CDR3 DNA reads as TGCAGTGCTAGCAGGTGGGAAGCTTTCTTT.

The rearrangement links TRBV30 to TRBJ2-1; tentative D call: TRBD2 (6 bases). With 6 bases removed from V and 4 bases from J, the gap between germline ends came to 7 bases. The CDR3 extends over 11 amino acids. Germline values: CDR1 GTSNPN, CDR2 SVGIG (reference sequence). The CDR3 nucleotides are TGTGCCTGCGGAGGGTACAATGAGCAGTTCTTC. Translating it yields CACGGYNEQFF.

V and J are TRBV30 and TRBJ1-4, with D maybe TRBD1 (5 bases). Germline-derived CDR1 and CDR2 are GTSNPN and SVGIG (reference sequence). V lost 8 bases and J 8 bases, leaving 18 bases between the germline ends. The CDR3 is 13 amino acids. The CDR3 region is CAVRGGAEEKLFF. The CDR3 coding sequence is TGTGCCGTCCGTGGAGGGGCTGAGGAAAAACTGTTTTTT.

This CDR3 reads CASSSRLAGEFHEQYF. The CDR3 region has the DNA TGTGCCAGCAGCTCCCGACTAGCGGGAGAATTCCACGAGCAGTACTTC. J is TRBJ2-7 and V is TRBV5-4; 12 bases align to TRBD2. This CDR3 contains 16 residues. The trim removed 3 bases at V and 5 bases at J, leaving 9 bases unmatched. CDR1 is SGHNT, CDR2 YYREEE, per germline (reference sequence).

The gene calls are TRBV28 and TRBJ2-7, with D possibly TRBD1 on 6 matching bases. V was pared by 5 bases and J by 4 bases, with 18 bases between. Germline assignment: CDR1 MDHEN and CDR2 SYDVKM. The CDR3 spans 15 residues. The CDR3 nucleotides read TGTGCCAGCAGTCCCTGGACAGCAAGGGAGTACGAGCAGTACTTC. Its protein is CASSPWTAREYEQYF. Supplemented by reference TRBV28 and TRBJ2-7, the full variable domain reads DVKVTQSSRYLVKRTGEKVFLECVQDMDHENMFWYRQDPGLGLRLIYFSYDVKMKEKGDIPEGYSVSREKKERFSLILESASTNQTSMYLCASSPWTAREYEQYFGPGTRLTVT.

The chain recombines TRBV11-1 with TRBJ2-7; 7 positions match TRBD1. The V segment lost 5 bases and the J segment 3 bases; nucleotides outside the gene matches: 7. Germline lookup yields CDR1 SGHAT and CDR2 FQDESV (reference sequence). This CDR3 contains 14 residues. CDR3 loop: CASSMTGKSYEQYF. The DNA for the CDR3 is TGTGCCAGCAGCATGACAGGGAAAAGCTACGAGCAGTACTTC.

The chain is built from TRBV5-6 and TRBJ2-3, with 7 bases fitting TRBD2. Trimming took 3 bases from V and 2 from J; bases not matched to a gene: 3. From germline, CDR1 is SGHDT and CDR2 YYEEEE. CDR3 size: 14 residues. DNA of the CDR3: TGTGCCAGCAGCTCTGGGACTATCACAGATACGCAGTATTTT. Its translation is CASSSGTITDTQYF.

The genes are TRBV7-9 and TRBJ2-7, with D unresolved. CDR1 and CDR2 from the germline V gene are SEHNR and FQNEAQ (reference sequence). The ends were cut back, 6 bases at V and 5 bases at J, with 11 bases in the middle. The CDR3 consists of 12 residues. The chain's CDR3 is CASSSSEDEQYF. CDR3 DNA: TGTGCCAGCAGTTCCAGCGAGGACGAGCAGTACTTC.